Here is one T cell receptor beta chain with its context. Its antigen is still unknown. This CDR3 has 14 residues. The V and J ends lost 4 bases and 2 bases, in that order; junction bases with no gene match: 2. Germline CDR1 is ENHRY and CDR2 is SYGVKD. PCR primers comprised 60 Vbeta and 13 Jbeta primers. Assay: immunoSEQ multiplex PCR; the TCRdb copy retains only in-frame clones and omits some. The repertoire has some 74,000 clones, around 81% of them found once; the top ten carry 1.1%. This record belongs to a study of cytomegalovirus exposure and HLA in healthy donors. Study at large: An early data release held 80 million or so unique TCRs from HLA-typed donors. Of approximately 400 genotyped donors, more than 70% clustered with self-reported Caucasian donors.

Overall study findings and caveats: Reportedly, TCR beta sequences accurately predicted HLA-A and HLA-B alleles in most subjects.

Sequencing was carried out using PBMCs. The receptor was isolated from a male donor in good health and CMV-seronegative. The V call is TRBV10-3, the J call TRBJ2-5; 9 bases are shared with TRBD1. In nucleotides, the CDR3 is TGTGCCATCAGTGGGGACAGGGATCAAGAGACCCAGTACTTC. Translating it yields CAISGDRDQETQYF.